One sample yielded the 4 T cell receptor beta chains listed below, sequenced in a study of T cells in Graves' hyperthyroidism and ophthalmopathy. The investigators amplified TCR beta CDR3 regions from RNA transcripts. During a first-round RT-PCR of the TCR CDR3, the HTBI primer set was used. MiXCR was run by TCRdb on the multiplex PCR reads, yielding one entry per CDR3 protein. Seen here are about 460,000 distinct CDR3 sequences, roughly 23% observed once, and the top ten hold about 49%. The sequencing input was blood. These receptors all come from a woman between 65 and 79 years old with Graves' ophthalmopathy.

This clonotype was observed at least ten times. This sequence joins TRBV28 and TRBJ2-3; 9 nucleotides line up with TRBD1. CDR1 and CDR2 (germline): MDHEN, SYDVKM. There are 17 residues in the CDR3. V was pared by 3 bases and J by 2 bases, with 9 bases of the junction left unmatched. CDR3 coding DNA: TGTGCCAGCAGTTTTCCCTTCAACAGGGGGCCCACAGATACGCAGTATTTT. Amino acid sequence: CASSFPFNRGPTDTQYF. Combining the CDR3 with reference TRBV28 and TRBJ2-3 gives the whole variable domain DVKVTQSSRYLVKRTGEKVFLECVQDMDHENMFWYRQDPGLGLRLIYFSYDVKMKEKGDIPEGYSVSREKKERFSLILESASTNQTSMYLCASSFPFNRGPTDTQYFGPGTRLTVL.

This clonotype turned up a few times. The V and J genes are TRBV6-5 and TRBJ1-1; D gene uncertain. V lost 5 bases, J lost 4 bases, and 14 bases lay in between. The CDR3 length is 14 residues. From germline, CDR1 is MNHEY and CDR2 SVGAGI. The CDR3: CASSPFVEGTEAFF. The CDR3 nucleotides are TGTGCCAGCAGTCCATTCGTGGAAGGCACTGAAGCTTTCTTT.

The table lists this clonotype with many counts. The chain recombines TRBV7-9 with TRBJ2-7; D assignment may be TRBD1 or TRBD2 (5 bases each). The CDR3 runs 15 residues. Trimming cost V 5 bases and J 1 base, with 15 bases left between them. Per germline, CDR1 SEHNR and CDR2 FQNEAQ (reference sequence). CDR3 nucleotide sequence: TGTGCCAGCAGCCCGTGGGACCGACCTTCCTACGAGCAGTACTTC. Amino acids: CASSPWDRPSYEQYF.

The gene calls are TRBV7-9 and TRBJ2-3; no clear D. CDR1 and CDR2 (germline): SEHNR, FQNEAQ (reference sequence). Trimming removed 5 bases at V and 2 bases at J, with 11 bases between. The CDR3 is 14 amino acids. CDR3 nucleotides: TGTGCCAGCAGCAAGGGCAGGTTCACAGATACGCAGTATTTT. Amino acid sequence: CASSKGRFTDTQYF.